This T cell receptor beta chain was captured in a study of brain metastases from non-small cell lung cancer. This clone was found once. The CDR3 is 15 amino acids. Per the germline V gene, CDR1 is SNHLY and CDR2 is FYNNEI. Losses at the gene ends were 5 bases for V and 4 bases for J; bases not matched to a gene: 7. Profiled with immunoSEQ multiplex PCR; TCRdb holds only in-frame clones, not every one. The table lists more than 1,500 clones, 91% of them singletons. The gene calls are TRBV2 and TRBJ1-3; 8 bases line up with TRBD1. The source of this sequence is a donor aged 40 or over with non-small cell lung cancer. The sample taken for sequencing was primary lung tumor tissue. The CDR3 coding sequence is TGTGCCAGCAGTTCCGGTTGGACAGGGGGAAACACCATATATTTT. It translates to CASSSGWTGGNTIYF.